One TCR beta chain is described in this entry. CDR1 and CDR2 (germline): SGHTA, FQGTGA. The CDR3 covers 14 residues. The V gene end was trimmed by 5 bases and the J gene end by 5 bases; junction bases not matched to a gene: 5. This sample is part of a study of molecular identifiers for immune sequencing clone quantification. Libraries of bulk TCR were made by previously described methods (with listed TCR primers). TCRdb re-analysed the PCR reads in MiXCR, keeping a single row per CDR3 protein. The table includes 400,000 to 600,000 distinct CDR3 sequences, about 25% detected once. Sorting was used to obtain naive CD8 T cells (CD8+CD4-CCR7+CD45RA+).

Sequencing input: naive CD8+ T cells from blood, with Jurkat cell RNA spiked in. Subset indicated: FACS-sorted CD8+CD4-CCR7+CD45RA+ naive T cells. The receptor comes from a human donor in good health. Some libraries in this study had Jurkat cell RNA spiked in. The genes are TRBV7-3 and TRBJ2-3, with TRBD2 matching 9 bases. CDR3 in amino acids: CASSPSGKVDTQYF. Here the CDR3 DNA reads TGTGCCAGCAGCCCTAGCGGGAAGGTAGATACGCAGTATTTT.